The sequence of this T cell receptor beta chain was determined in a study of T-cell reconstitution after alpha-beta-depleted transplantation in children. CDR1 DFQATT and CDR2 SNEGSKA come from the germline V gene (reference sequence). V lost 3 bases and J lost 6, with 12 bases in between. The CDR3 sequence is 14 residues long. Using unique molecular identifiers, the investigators prepared the TCRbeta library. TCRdb analysed the PCR reads with MiXCR anew, one entry per CDR3 protein. Of some 100,000 distinct CDR3 sequences listed, 15% to 17% are singletons. Points on this clonotype: The antigen is not known.

Study-wide results and limits: Most T-cell counts and diversity one year after the transplant came from T cells that were newly produced. As was reported, about two months after transplant, alpha-beta T cells came from several hundred expanded graft clones.

The sequence derives from a male patient aged 2-9 years who had a stem cell transplant for acute lymphoblastic leukemia, so the T cells may come from the graft donor. The material sequenced was PBMCs, mostly from graft donor cells, taken 180 days after TCRalphabeta/CD19-depleted stem cell transplant. The genes are TRBV20-1 and TRBJ1-6, with a possible D match to TRBD1 (6 bases). The CDR3 spells CSASRGGANSPLHF. The DNA of the CDR3 is TGCAGTGCTAGCCGTGGGGGCGCTAATTCACCCCTCCACTTT.